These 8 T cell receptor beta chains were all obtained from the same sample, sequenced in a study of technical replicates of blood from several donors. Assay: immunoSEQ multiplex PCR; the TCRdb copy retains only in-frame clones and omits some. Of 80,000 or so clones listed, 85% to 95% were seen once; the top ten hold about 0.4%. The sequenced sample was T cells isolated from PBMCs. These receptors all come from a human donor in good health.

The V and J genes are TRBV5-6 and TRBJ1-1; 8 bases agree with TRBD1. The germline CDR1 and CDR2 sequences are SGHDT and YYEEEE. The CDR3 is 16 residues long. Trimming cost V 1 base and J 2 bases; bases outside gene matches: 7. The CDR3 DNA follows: TGTGCCAGCAGCTTGACCGGGACAGGCTTTAACACTGAAGCTTTCTTT. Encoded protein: CASSLTGTGFNTEAFF.

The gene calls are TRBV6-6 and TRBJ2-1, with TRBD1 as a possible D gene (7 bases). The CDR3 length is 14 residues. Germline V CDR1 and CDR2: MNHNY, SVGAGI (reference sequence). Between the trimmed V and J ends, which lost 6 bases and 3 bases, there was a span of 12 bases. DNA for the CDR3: TGTGCCAGCAGGACTAGACAGGGCTACAATGAGCAGTTCTTC. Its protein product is CASRTRQGYNEQFF.

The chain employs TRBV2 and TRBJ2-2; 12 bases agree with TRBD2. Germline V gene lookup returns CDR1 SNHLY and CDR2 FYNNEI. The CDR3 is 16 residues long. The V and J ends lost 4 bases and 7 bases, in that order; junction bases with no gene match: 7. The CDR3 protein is CASSGLAGELHGELFF. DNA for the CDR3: TGTGCCAGCAGTGGACTAGCGGGAGAATTACACGGGGAGCTGTTTTTT.

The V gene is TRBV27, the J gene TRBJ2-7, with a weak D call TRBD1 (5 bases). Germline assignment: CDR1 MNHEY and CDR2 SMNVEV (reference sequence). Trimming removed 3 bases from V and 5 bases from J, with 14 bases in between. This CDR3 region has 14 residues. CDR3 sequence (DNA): TGTGCCAGCAGTTTCCGGCAGGGCTTAGACGAGCAGTACTTC. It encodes CASSFRQGLDEQYF.

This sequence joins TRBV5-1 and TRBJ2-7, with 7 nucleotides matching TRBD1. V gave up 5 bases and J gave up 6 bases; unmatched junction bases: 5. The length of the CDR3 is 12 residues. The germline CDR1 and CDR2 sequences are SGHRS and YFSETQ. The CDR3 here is CASSRQGVEQYF. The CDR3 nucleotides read TGCGCCAGCAGTCGTCAGGGGGTCGAGCAGTACTTC.

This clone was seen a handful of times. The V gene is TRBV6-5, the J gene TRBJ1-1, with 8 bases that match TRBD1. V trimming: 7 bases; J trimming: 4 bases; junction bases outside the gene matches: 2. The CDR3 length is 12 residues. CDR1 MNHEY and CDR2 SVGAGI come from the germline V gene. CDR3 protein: CASKGQGTEAFF. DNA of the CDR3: TGTGCCAGCAAAGGACAGGGCACTGAAGCTTTCTTT.

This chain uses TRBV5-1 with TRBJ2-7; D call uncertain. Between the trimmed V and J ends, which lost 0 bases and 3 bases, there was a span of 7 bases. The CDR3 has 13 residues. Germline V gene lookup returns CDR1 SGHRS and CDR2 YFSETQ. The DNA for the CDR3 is TGCGCCAGCAGCTTGGACCCTAGCTACGAGCAGTACTTC. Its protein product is CASSLDPSYEQYF. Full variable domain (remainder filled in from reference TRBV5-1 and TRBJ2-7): KAGVTQTPRYLIKTRGQQVTLSCSPISGHRSVSWYQQTPGQGLQFLFEYFSETQRNKGNFPGRFSGRQFSNSRSEMNVSTLELGDSALYLCASSLDPSYEQYFGPGTRLTVT.

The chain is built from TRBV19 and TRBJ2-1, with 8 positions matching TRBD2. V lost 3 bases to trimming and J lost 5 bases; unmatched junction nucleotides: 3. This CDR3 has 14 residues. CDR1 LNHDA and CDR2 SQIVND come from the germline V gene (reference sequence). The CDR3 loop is CASSIGAGDNEQFF. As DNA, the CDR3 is TGTGCCAGTAGTATCGGAGCGGGGGACAATGAGCAGTTCTTC. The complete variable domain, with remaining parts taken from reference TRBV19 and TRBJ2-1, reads DGGITQSPKYLFRKEGQNVTLSCEQNLNHDAMYWYRQDPGQGLRLIYYSQIVNDFQKGDIAEGYSVSREKKESFPLTVTSAQKNPTAFYLCASSIGAGDNEQFFGPGTRLTVL.